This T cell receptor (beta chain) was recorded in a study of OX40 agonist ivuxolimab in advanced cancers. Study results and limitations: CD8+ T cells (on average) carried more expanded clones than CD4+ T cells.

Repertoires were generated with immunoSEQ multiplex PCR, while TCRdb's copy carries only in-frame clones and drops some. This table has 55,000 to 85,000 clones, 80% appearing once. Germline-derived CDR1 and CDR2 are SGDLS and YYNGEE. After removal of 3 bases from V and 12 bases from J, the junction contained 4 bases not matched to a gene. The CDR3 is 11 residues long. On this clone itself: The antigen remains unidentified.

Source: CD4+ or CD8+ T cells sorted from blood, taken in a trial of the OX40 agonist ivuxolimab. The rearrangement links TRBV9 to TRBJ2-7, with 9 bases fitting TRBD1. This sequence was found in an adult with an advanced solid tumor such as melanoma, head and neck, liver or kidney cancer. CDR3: CASSGRQGGYF. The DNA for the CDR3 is TGTGCCAGCAGCGGGAGACAGGGGGGGTACTTC.